The source of this T cell receptor beta chain is a study of shared clonotypes between healthy human individuals. Cells designated naive CD8 were CD45RO-negative and were positively selected for CCR7, with terminally differentiated effector memory CD45RA+ cells excluded. This CDR3 region has 16 residues. Between the trimmed V and J ends, which lost 4 bases and 0 bases, there was a span of 12 bases. From germline, CDR1 is SEHNR and CDR2 FQNEAQ (reference sequence). The method was immunoSEQ multiplex PCR; TCRdb's version includes in-frame clones alone and lacks a portion of them. Of roughly 570,000 clones in the sample, 95% to 98% were seen once.

The sample taken for sequencing was naive CD8+ T cells sorted from blood. The sequence came from a young man in good health. The chain uses TRBV7-9 and TRBJ2-2; TRBD1 is a possible D gene (6 bases). The CDR3 bases are TGTGCCAGCAGCTCAAGACAGGCGACGAACACCGGGGAGCTGTTTTTT. Translated: CASSSRQATNTGELFF.